This record looks at one TCR beta chain sequence and its context. Libraries were prepared by immunoSEQ multiplex PCR; TCRdb keeps only in-frame clonotypes and omits some of them. The data hold 150,000 to 200,000 clones, with roughly three quarters observed a single time. In germline, CDR1 is SQVTM, CDR2 ANQGSEA. This CDR3 is 13 amino acids long. The germline V and J ends were trimmed by 6 bases and 1 base, with 10 bases remaining between them. It was during active infection that Seattle patients were enrolled and then longitudinally followed. The data are from a study of blood T cell repertoires in COVID-19. Across the study: The origin of the acute and convalescent COVID-19 samples was the United States, Italy and Spain.

V usage is TRBV29-1 and J usage is TRBJ1-3, with D possibly being TRBD1 (5 bases). This clonotype was obtained from a woman between 40 and 50 years old with COVID-19, enrolled during active disease. Source material: peripheral blood. The CDR3 nucleotides are TGCAGCGTGACAGACATTTCTGGAAACACCATATATTTT. It codes for CSVTDISGNTIYF. The full variable domain, rest sourced from reference TRBV29-1 and TRBJ1-3, is SAVISQKPSRDICQRGTSLTIQCQVDSQVTMMFWYRQQPGQSLTLIATANQGSEATYESGFVIDKFPISRPNLTFSTLTVSNMSPEDSSIYLCSVTDISGNTIYFGEGSWLTVV.